This T cell receptor (beta chain) was identified during a study of T cell repertoires in cytomegalovirus infection. Background on the study: Public TCR beta signatures provided an indication of both CMV infection and a matching HLA type. The study, taken as a whole, reports: There were carriers of CMV plus the relevant HLA, and cumulative public TCR beta family frequency identified them. HLA-C-restricted CMV clonotypes gave the most frequent clonotype in two of eight donors.

With 4 bases clipped from V and 0 bases from J, the junction kept 10 bases outside the gene matches. The CDR3 is 18 residues long. From germline, CDR1 is SEHNR and CDR2 FQNEAQ (reference sequence). A single record per CDR3 protein comes from TCRdb applying MiXCR to the reads. The sample holds about 490,000 distinct CDR3 sequences, more than 15% seen once. This clonotype was counted ten times or more. Its antigen is as yet unknown. This receptor was identified in a human donor in good health (CMV status not recorded). Some clones in this sample may be carry-over from other donors' samples. The source material was CD8+ T cells from PBMCs. V and J are TRBV7-9 and TRBJ2-4, with 9 bases lining up with TRBD2. The CDR3 nucleotides read TGTGCCAGCAGCTCCTCGATACTAGCGGGCCCAGCCAAAAACATTCAGTACTTC. Translation gives CASSSSILAGPAKNIQYF.